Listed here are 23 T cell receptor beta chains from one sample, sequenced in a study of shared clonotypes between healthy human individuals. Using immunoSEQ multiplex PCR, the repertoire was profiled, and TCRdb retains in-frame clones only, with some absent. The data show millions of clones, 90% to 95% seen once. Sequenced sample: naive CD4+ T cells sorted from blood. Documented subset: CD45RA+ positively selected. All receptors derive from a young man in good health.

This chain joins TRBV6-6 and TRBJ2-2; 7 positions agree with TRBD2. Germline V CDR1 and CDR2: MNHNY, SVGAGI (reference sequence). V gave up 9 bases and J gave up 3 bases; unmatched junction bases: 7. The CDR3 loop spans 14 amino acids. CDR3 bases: TGTGCCAGTTTGCGGGAGCCCCACACCGGGGAGCTGTTTTTT. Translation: CASLREPHTGELFF.

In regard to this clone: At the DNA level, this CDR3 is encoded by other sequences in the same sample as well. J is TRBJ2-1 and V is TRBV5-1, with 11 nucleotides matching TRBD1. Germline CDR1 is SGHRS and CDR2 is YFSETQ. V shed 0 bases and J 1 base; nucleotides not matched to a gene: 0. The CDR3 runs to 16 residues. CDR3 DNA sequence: TGCGCCAGCAGCTTGGGGGACAGGGGGTCCTACAATGAGCAGTTCTTC. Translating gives CASSLGDRGSYNEQFF.

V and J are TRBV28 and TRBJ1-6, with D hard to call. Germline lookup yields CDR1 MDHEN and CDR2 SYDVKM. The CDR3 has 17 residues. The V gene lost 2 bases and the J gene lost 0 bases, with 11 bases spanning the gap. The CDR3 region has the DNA TGTGCCAGCAGTTTAGGCGGGGTGAGCTCCTATAATTCACCCCTCCACTTT. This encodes CASSLGGVSSYNSPLHF.

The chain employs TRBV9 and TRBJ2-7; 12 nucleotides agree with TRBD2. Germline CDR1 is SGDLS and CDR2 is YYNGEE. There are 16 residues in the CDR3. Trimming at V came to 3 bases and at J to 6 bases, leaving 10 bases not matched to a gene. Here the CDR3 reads CASSATSGGTPGEQYF. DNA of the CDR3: TGTGCCAGCAGCGCAACTAGCGGGGGGACCCCCGGCGAGCAGTACTTC.

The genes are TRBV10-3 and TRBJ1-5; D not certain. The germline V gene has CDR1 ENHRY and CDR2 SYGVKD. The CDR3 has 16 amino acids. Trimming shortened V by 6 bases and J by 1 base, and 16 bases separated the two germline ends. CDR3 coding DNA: TGTGCCATCAGCCCTGGGGTCGGTATAAGCAATCAGCCCCAGCATTTT. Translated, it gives CAISPGVGISNQPQHF.

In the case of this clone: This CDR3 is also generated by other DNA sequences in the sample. CDR3 DNA: TGTGCCAGCAGTTACATCTCCAATCAGCCCCAGCATTTT. Amino acids: CASSYISNQPQHF. This chain uses TRBV6-5 with TRBJ1-5, with D unresolved. The CDR3 loop spans 13 amino acids. The germline CDR1 and CDR2 sequences are MNHEY and SVGAGI. Trimming cost V 2 bases and J 3 bases, with 5 bases left between them.

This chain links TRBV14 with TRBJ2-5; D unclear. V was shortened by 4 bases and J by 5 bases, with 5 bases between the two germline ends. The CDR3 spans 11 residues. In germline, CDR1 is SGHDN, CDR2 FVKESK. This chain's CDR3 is CASSRGETQYF. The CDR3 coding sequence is TGTGCCAGCAGCCGCGGCGAGACCCAGTACTTC. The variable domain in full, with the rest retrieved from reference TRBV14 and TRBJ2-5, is EAGVTQFPSHSVIEKGQTVTLRCDPISGHDNLYWYRRVMGKEIKFLLHFVKESKQDESGMPNNRFLAERTGGTYSTLKVQPAELEDSGVYFCASSRGETQYFGPGTRLLVL.

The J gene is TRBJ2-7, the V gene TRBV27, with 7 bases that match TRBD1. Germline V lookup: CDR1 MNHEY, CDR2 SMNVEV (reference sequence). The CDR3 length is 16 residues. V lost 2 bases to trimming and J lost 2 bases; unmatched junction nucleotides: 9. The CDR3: CASSLAQGRLPYEQYF. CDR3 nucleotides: TGTGCCAGCAGTTTAGCACAGGGGCGATTACCCTACGAGCAGTACTTC.

CDR3 sequence: CASSYTPSGPPGEQYF. CDR3 sequence (DNA): TGTGCCAGCAGTTACACTCCTAGCGGTCCACCAGGGGAGCAGTACTTC. This chain connects TRBV6-5 to TRBJ2-7, with 7 positions matching TRBD2. The CDR3 totals 16 residues. The V and J ends lost 2 bases and 7 bases, in that order; junction bases with no gene match: 14. Germline V lookup: CDR1 MNHEY, CDR2 SVGAGI.

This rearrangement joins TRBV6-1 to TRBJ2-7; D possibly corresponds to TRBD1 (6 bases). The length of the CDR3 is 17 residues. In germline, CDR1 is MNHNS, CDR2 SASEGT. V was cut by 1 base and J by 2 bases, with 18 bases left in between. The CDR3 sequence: CASSEGGPGRRPYEQYF. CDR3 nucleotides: TGTGCCAGCAGTGAAGGGGGGCCGGGGCGGAGACCCTACGAGCAGTACTTC.

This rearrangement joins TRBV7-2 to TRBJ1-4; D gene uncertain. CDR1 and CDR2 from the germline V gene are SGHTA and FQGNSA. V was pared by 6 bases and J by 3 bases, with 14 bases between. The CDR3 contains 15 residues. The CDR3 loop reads CASRRLSSANEKLFF. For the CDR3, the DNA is TGTGCCAGCAGACGCCTGAGCAGCGCTAATGAAAAACTGTTTTTT.

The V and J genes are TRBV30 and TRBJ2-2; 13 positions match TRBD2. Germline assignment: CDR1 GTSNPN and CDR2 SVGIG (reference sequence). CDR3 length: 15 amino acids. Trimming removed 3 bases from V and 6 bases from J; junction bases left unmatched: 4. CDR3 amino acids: CAWRGLAGISGELFF. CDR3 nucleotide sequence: TGTGCCTGGAGGGGACTAGCGGGAATCTCCGGGGAGCTGTTTTTT.

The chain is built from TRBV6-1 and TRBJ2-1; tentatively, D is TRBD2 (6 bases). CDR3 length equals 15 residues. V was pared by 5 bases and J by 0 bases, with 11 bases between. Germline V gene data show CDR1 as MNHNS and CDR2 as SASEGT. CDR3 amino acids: CASSRGGNSYNEQFF. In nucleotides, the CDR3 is TGTGCCAGCAGTCGCGGAGGGAACTCCTACAATGAGCAGTTCTTC.

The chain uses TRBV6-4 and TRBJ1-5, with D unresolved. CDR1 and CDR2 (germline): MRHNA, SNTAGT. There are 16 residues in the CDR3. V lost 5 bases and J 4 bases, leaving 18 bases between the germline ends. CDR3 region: CASSTSLSQRNQPQHF. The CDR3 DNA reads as TGTGCCAGCAGTACGTCCTTGAGCCAGAGAAATCAGCCCCAGCATTTT.

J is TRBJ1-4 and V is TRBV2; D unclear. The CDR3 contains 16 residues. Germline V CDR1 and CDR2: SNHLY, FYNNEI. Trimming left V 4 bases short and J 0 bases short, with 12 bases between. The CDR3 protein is CASSVRRQATNEKLFF. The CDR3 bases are TGTGCCAGCAGTGTTCGGAGGCAGGCAACTAATGAAAAACTGTTTTTT. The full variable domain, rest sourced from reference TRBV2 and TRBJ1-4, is EPEVTQTPSHQVTQMGQEVILRCVPISNHLYFYWYRQILGQKVEFLVSFYNNEISEKSEIFDDQFSVERPDGSNFTLKIRSTKLEDSAMYFCASSVRRQATNEKLFFGSGTQLSVL.

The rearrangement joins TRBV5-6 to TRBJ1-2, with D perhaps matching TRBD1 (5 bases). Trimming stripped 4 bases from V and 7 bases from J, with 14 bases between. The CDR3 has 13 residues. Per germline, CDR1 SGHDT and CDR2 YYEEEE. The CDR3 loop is CASSMRQHGGYTF. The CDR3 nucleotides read TGTGCCAGCAGCATGCGACAGCATGGTGGCTACACCTTC.

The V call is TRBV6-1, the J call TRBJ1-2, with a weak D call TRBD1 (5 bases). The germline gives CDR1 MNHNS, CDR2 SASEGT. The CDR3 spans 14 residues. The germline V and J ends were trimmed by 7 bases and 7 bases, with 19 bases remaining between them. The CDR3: CASIRSGGIGGYTF. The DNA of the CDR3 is TGTGCCAGCATCCGAAGCGGGGGGATAGGTGGCTACACCTTC.

CDR3 DNA sequence: TGCGCCAGCAGCCCGGGGCAGGTACCAAACGAGCAGTACTTC. Translating gives CASSPGQVPNEQYF. The gene calls are TRBV5-1 and TRBJ2-7; D might be TRBD1 or TRBD2, each matching 5 bases. Germline loops: CDR1 SGHRS, CDR2 YFSETQ. Trimming removed 4 bases at V and 5 bases at J, with 16 bases between. The CDR3 has 14 residues.

The CDR3 loop is CASSPGTSGHQETQYF. CDR3 sequence (DNA): TGCGCCAGCAGCCCTGGGACTAGCGGGCACCAAGAGACCCAGTACTTC. The J gene is TRBJ2-5, the V gene TRBV4-1, with TRBD2 identical over 12 bases. Looked up from germline, CDR1 is MGHRA and CDR2 is YSYEKL. The CDR3 loop spans 16 amino acids. Trimming took 4 bases from V and 0 from J; bases not matched to a gene: 3.

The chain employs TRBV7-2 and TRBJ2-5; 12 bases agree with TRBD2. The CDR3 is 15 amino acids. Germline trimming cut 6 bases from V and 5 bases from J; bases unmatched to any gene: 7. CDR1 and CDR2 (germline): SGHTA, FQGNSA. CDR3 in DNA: TGTGCCAGCAGTCCTAGCGGGAGGGCCTCGGAGACCCAGTACTTC. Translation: CASSPSGRASETQYF.

The CDR3 reads CASGLGTAINQPQHF. In nucleotides, the CDR3 is TGTGCTAGTGGTTTGGGGACAGCAATCAATCAGCCCCAGCATTTT. The V and J genes are TRBV12-5 and TRBJ1-5, with D tentatively TRBD1 (6 bases). With 1 base removed from V and 3 bases from J, the gap between germline ends came to 10 bases. This CDR3 comprises 15 residues. CDR1 is LGHNT and CDR2 is FRNRAP in the germline V gene.

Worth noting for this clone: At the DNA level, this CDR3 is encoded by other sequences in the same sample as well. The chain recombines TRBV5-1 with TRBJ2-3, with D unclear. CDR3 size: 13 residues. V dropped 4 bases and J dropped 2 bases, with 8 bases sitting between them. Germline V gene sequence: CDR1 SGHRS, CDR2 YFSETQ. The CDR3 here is CASSRVSTDTQYF. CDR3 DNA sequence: TGCGCCAGCAGCCGAGTTTCCACAGATACGCAGTATTTT. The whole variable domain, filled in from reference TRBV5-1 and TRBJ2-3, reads KAGVTQTPRYLIKTRGQQVTLSCSPISGHRSVSWYQQTPGQGLQFLFEYFSETQRNKGNFPGRFSGRQFSNSRSEMNVSTLELGDSALYLCASSRVSTDTQYFGPGTRLTVL.

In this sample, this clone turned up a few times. In DNA form, the CDR3 reads TGTGCCAGCAGCATGACAGGGAACACTGAAGCTTTCTTT. This translates into CASSMTGNTEAFF. This chain uses TRBV9 with TRBJ1-1; a possible D gene is TRBD1 (6 bases). CDR1 is SGDLS, CDR2 YYNGEE, per germline. V lost 4 bases and J lost 1, with 8 bases in between. This CDR3 is 13 amino acids long.